These 19 T cell receptor beta chains were sequenced from one sample in a study of cytomegalovirus exposure and HLA in healthy donors (dated by TCRdb to about 2017). The library was obtained by the immunoSEQ multiplex PCR assay. A mixture of 60 forward primers for TCR Vbeta segments and 13 reverse primers for TCR Jbeta segments was used in the multiplex PCR. Drawn from immuneACCESS, this table holds only the in-frame rearrangements with V and J called that TCRdb kept. Clones are partly lost; checked studies trace under half to an unresolved V gene and leave the rest unexplained. This sample has 150,000 to 200,000 clones in its table, and 87% of those were observed once. 1% to 1.4% of the sample is in the top ten clones. The sequenced sample consisted of PBMCs. The receptor source for this set is a boy younger than 10 in good health and CMV-seronegative.

The gene calls are TRBV18 and TRBJ1-1; TRBD1 might be the D (5 bases). V was trimmed by 1 base and J by 6 bases, leaving 12 bases between them. The CDR3 is 14 residues long. Germline V gives CDR1 KGHSH, CDR2 LQKENI. The CDR3, as DNA: TGTGCCAGCTCACCACGGGGCGATGGGGCTGAAGCTTTCTTT. This encodes CASSPRGDGAEAFF.

This chain uses TRBV9 with TRBJ2-1; D possibly corresponds to TRBD2 (6 bases). The V gene's germline CDR1 is SGDLS and CDR2 YYNGEE. This CDR3 has 15 residues. Trimming removed 4 bases from V and 7 bases from J, with 18 bases in between. As DNA, the CDR3 is TGTGCCAGCAGCCCCCGACTAGAGGATTTGAATGAGCAGTTCTTC. This codes for CASSPRLEDLNEQFF.

J is TRBJ2-5 and V is TRBV27; the match to TRBD2 covers 10 bases. The germline V gene encodes CDR1 MNHEY and CDR2 SMNVEV (reference sequence). CDR3 length equals 18 residues. J was trimmed by 0 bases and V by 3 bases; bases with no gene match: 10. The CDR3 DNA reads TGTGCCAGCAGTTTCCGCGCGACTAGCGGGCACAACCAAGAGACCCAGTACTTC. Amino acids: CASSFRATSGHNQETQYF.

A note on this clone: Because the CDR3 is missing its conserved closing phenylalanine or tryptophan, this is likely a read error. This chain links TRBV28 with TRBJ1-1, with TRBD1 identical over 7 bases. CDR3 length: 15 residues. V lost 3 bases to trimming and J lost 1 base; unmatched junction nucleotides: 5. Germline values: CDR1 MDHEN, CDR2 SYDVKM. The CDR3 loop reads CASSLTGSRNTEAFS. As DNA, the CDR3 is TGTGCCAGCAGTTTGACAGGGAGCAGGAACACTGAAGCTTTCTCT.

The chain carries TRBV30 and TRBJ1-1; D is ambiguous. CDR1 GTSNPN and CDR2 SVGIG come from the germline V gene (reference sequence). V lost 0 bases, J lost 1 base, and 6 bases lay in between. The CDR3 covers 13 residues. CDR3 nucleotides: TGTGCCTGGAGTGTACTTGGGAACACTGAAGCTTTCTTT. Translating it yields CAWSVLGNTEAFF.

This clone occurred once. The chain has TRBV11-3 and TRBJ2-7; 7 bases agree with TRBD1. Germline V gene data show CDR1 as SGHNT and CDR2 as YENEEA. Trimming took 3 bases from V and 2 from J; bases not matched to a gene: 4. This CDR3 has 14 amino acids. CDR3 DNA: TGTGCCAGCAGCTTGGGGGACAGCACCTACGAGCAGTACTTC. Protein sequence: CASSLGDSTYEQYF.

The CDR3 is CASSLGQGNVYGYTF. The DNA for the CDR3 is TGTGCCAGCAGTTTGGGACAGGGAAATGTTTATGGCTACACCTTC. This chain links TRBV28 with TRBJ1-2; 9 nucleotides line up with TRBD1. V trimming: 3 bases; J trimming: 5 bases; junction bases outside the gene matches: 7. The CDR3 loop spans 15 amino acids. Germline lookup yields CDR1 MDHEN and CDR2 SYDVKM.

This rearrangement joins TRBV4-1 to TRBJ2-7, with TRBD1 as a possible D gene (5 bases). There are 16 residues in the CDR3. CDR1 and CDR2 from the germline V gene are MGHRA and YSYEKL. V dropped 0 bases and J dropped 0 bases, with 12 bases sitting between them. DNA of the CDR3: TGCGCCAGCAGCCAAGAGGGGCACATATTCTCCTACGAGCAGTACTTC. The encoded protein is CASSQEGHIFSYEQYF.

J is TRBJ2-4 and V is TRBV15; 10 bases are a match to TRBD2. Germline V gives CDR1 LNHNV, CDR2 YYDKDF (reference sequence). CDR3 length: 15 residues. V lost 8 bases and J lost 7; bases outside the gene matches: 11. This CDR3 reads CATLHGTSEYNIQYF. The CDR3 DNA is TGTGCCACCCTTCACGGGACTAGCGAATACAACATTCAGTACTTC.

The V and J genes are TRBV11-2 and TRBJ2-5; 7 nucleotides line up with TRBD1. The CDR3 runs to 13 residues. Germline CDR1 reads SGHAT; CDR2 reads FQNNGV. Trimming at V came to 3 bases and at J to 5 bases, leaving 3 bases not matched to a gene. The CDR3 reads CASSFGQEETQYF. The DNA for the CDR3 is TGTGCCAGCAGCTTTGGACAGGAGGAGACCCAGTACTTC.

On this clone: At one boundary the junction diverges from the germline segment, which might be a read error. This chain connects TRBV5-4 to TRBJ2-3; 8 bases align to TRBD1. Germline-derived CDR1 and CDR2 are SGHNT and YYREEE (reference sequence). There are 15 residues in the CDR3. CDR3 DNA sequence: TGTGCCTGCAGCTTGACAGGGGAGAGCACAGATACGCAGTATTTT. Protein sequence: CACSLTGESTDTQYF.

This clone was detected only once. The V call is TRBV9, the J call TRBJ2-1, with TRBD1 matching 10 bases. Germline V gene data show CDR1 as SGDLS and CDR2 as YYNGEE. Unmatched junction bases numbered 4, after V lost 1 base and J lost 0 bases. This CDR3 has 17 amino acids. The CDR3 nucleotides read TGTGCCAGCAGCGTAAACCGGGACAGGGGCTCCTACAATGAGCAGTTCTTC. Translating it yields CASSVNRDRGSYNEQFF.

For the CDR3, the DNA is TGTGCCAGCAGCCTGCTCACAGCCGGAGGCACCTACGAGCAGTACTTC. This codes for CASSLLTAGGTYEQYF. The chain couples TRBV27 to TRBJ2-7, with D perhaps matching TRBD2 (5 bases). Deletions cut 6 bases from V and 2 bases from J, with 20 bases between. Germline values: CDR1 MNHEY, CDR2 SMNVEV (reference sequence). The CDR3 covers 16 residues.

This clone was found a few times. In DNA, the CDR3 is TGTGCCAGCAGCCGGGACAGATCTGGAAACACCATATATTTT. It is translated as CASSRDRSGNTIYF. The chain employs TRBV7-9 and TRBJ1-3; 7 bases are a match to TRBD1. The CDR3 length is 14 residues. Per germline, CDR1 SEHNR and CDR2 FQNEAQ (reference sequence). J was trimmed by 1 base and V by 5 bases; bases with no gene match: 2.

The table lists this clone with a count of one. The CDR3 DNA sequence: TGCAGCGTAACCAATCGCGGGTCGGGGGAAAACGAGCAGTACTTC. Its translation: CSVTNRGSGENEQYF. This sequence joins TRBV29-1 and TRBJ2-7; a possible D gene is TRBD2 (6 bases). CDR1 is SQVTM, CDR2 ANQGSEA, per germline. This CDR3 is built from 15 residues. V lost 6 bases, J lost 5 bases, and 23 bases lay in between.

About this clone itself: Other DNA sequences from this sample encode an identical CDR3 as well. This rearrangement joins TRBV9 to TRBJ2-1; TRBD2 agrees at 9 bases. The CDR3 has 15 residues. The germline gives CDR1 SGDLS, CDR2 YYNGEE. Trimming cost V 2 bases and J 1 base; bases outside gene matches: 1. DNA for the CDR3: TGTGCCAGCAGCGTCACTAGCGGGTCCTACAATGAGCAGTTCTTC. It specifies CASSVTSGSYNEQFF.

This chain uses TRBV21-1 with TRBJ2-5; TRBD1, the table's D call, was not compared with the DNA. The DNA end lines up better with TRBJ2-7; the J call may be wrong. TRBV21-1 is termed a pseudogene. This CDR3 contains 14 residues. CDR3 coding DNA: TGTGCCAGGATTTGGGACAGGAGCAACTACGAGCAGTACTTC. This gives the protein CARIWDRSNYEQYF.

This clone was seen only a few times. The J gene is TRBJ1-1, the V gene TRBV11-2, with 8 bases aligning to TRBD1. Germline V gene data show CDR1 as SGHAT and CDR2 as FQNNGV. Trimming took 4 bases from V and 1 from J; bases not matched to a gene: 8. CDR3 size: 16 residues. The CDR3 DNA reads as TGTGCCAGCAGCTCCTACCCCACAGGGGGGAACACTGAAGCTTTCTTT. Residues: CASSSYPTGGNTEAFF. Based on the CDR3 plus reference TRBV11-2 and TRBJ1-1, the full variable domain is EAGVAQSPRYKIIEKRQSVAFWCNPISGHATLYWYQQILGQGPKLLIQFQNNGVVDDSQLPKDRFSAERLKGVDSTLKIQPAKLEDSAVYLCASSSYPTGGNTEAFFGQGTRLTVV.

The chain uses TRBV5-8 and TRBJ1-4, with TRBD1 as a possible D gene (6 bases). The ends were cut back, 0 bases at V and 8 bases at J, with 14 bases in the middle. CDR1 and CDR2 (germline): SGHTS, YDEGEE. The CDR3 covers 15 residues. The CDR3: CASSLGPDRHEKLFF. CDR3 DNA sequence: TGTGCCAGCAGCTTGGGCCCCGACAGGCACGAAAAACTGTTTTTT.